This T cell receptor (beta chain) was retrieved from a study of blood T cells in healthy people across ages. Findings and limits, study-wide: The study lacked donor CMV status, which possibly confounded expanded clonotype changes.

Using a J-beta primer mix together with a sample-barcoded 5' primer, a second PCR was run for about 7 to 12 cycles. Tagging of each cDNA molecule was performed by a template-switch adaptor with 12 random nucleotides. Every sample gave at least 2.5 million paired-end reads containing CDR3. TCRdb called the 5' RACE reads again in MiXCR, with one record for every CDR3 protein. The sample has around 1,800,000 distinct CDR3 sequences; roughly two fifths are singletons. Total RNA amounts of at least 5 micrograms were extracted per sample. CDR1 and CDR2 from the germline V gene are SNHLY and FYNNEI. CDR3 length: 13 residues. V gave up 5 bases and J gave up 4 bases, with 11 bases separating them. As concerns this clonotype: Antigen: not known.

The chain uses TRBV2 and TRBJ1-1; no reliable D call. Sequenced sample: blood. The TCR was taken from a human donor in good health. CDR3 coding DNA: TGTGCCAGCAGTACAGACGGAGGCACTGAAGCTTTCTTT. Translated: CASSTDGGTEAFF.